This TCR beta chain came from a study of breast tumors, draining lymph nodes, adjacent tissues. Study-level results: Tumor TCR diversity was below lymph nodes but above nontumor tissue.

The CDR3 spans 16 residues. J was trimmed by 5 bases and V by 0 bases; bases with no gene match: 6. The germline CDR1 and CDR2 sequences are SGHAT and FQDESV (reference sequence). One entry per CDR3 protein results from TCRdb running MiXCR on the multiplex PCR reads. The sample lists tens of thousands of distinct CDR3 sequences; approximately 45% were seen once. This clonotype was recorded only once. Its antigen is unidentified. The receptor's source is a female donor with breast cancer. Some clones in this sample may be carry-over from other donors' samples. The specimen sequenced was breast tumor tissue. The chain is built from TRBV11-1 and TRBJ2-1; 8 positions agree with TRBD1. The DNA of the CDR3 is TGTGCCAGCAGCTTAGCCCCCGGGACAGGTAACAATGAGCAGTTCTTC. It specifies CASSLAPGTGNNEQFF.